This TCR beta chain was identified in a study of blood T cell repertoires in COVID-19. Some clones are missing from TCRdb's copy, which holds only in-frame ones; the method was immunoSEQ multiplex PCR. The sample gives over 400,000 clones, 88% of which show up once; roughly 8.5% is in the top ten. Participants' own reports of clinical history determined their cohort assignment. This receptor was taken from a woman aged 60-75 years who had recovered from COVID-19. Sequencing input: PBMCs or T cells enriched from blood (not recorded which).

This CDR3 is CASRTSGGAYEQYF. The CDR3 region has the DNA TGTGCCAGCAGGACTAGCGGGGGAGCCTACGAGCAGTACTTC. The gene calls are TRBV11-3 and TRBJ2-7, with TRBD2 matching over 12 bases. The CDR3 runs to 14 residues. Trimming cost V 6 bases and J 2 bases; bases outside gene matches: 2. Per the germline V gene, CDR1 is SGHNT and CDR2 is YENEEA.